This paragraph reports one T cell receptor (beta chain). Its specific antigen is unknown. Nothing much larger sits one base from this clone, and base qualities are not available. This entry comes from a study of early T cells in non-severe SARS-CoV-2 infection (dated by TCRdb to about 2021). With regard to the full study: Because TCR sequencing was done on bulk RNA from unsorted whole blood, the alpha and beta chains could not be paired.

CDR1 is given as SGHRS and CDR2 as YFSETQ, both from the germline V gene. Reading from cysteine to phenylalanine, the CDR3 counts 15 amino acids. The retained sequence is limited to the CDR3, 45 bases, with the frame set at the first base. The junction carries 16 bases between V and J, which are trimmed by 3 bases and 6 bases respectively. Results the study describes overall, beyond this receptor: VDJdb matching was skewed toward anti-spike CD8 responses and likely underestimated virus-specific expansions, missing private and CD4 specificities.

The study was a case-control design nested within a healthcare worker cohort in London, UK, with weekly nasopharyngeal swab PCR tests and blood sampling. Healthcare workers were recruited between 23 and 31 March 2020, during the week of the UK lockdown, and were followed weekly for up to roughly 15 weeks. Receptor libraries were prepared by 5' RACE. Sequenced using a NextSeq 500. In the TCR library protocol, unique molecular identifiers were attached to individual cDNA molecules to correct for PCR bias and sequencing error. Both TCR alpha and beta chains were sequenced, and tight co-correlation was observed between alpha and beta sequence abundances in each sample. As for how the authors treated the data: Decombinator V4 was used to annotate the V gene, J gene and CDR3 of the TCR sequences. TCRs were defined as expanded if a significant change between any two time points was detected under a Poisson model with p below 0.0001. TCR abundances were normalised to the total number of TCRs sequenced per sample and were expressed as counts per million. MAIT TCRs were defined by TRAV1-2 paired with TRAJ12, TRAJ20 or TRAJ33, and iNKT TCRs by TRAV10 paired with TRAJ18. VDJdb, accessed 1 November 2021, was searched for CMV, EBV and SARS-CoV-2 annotated TCRs, excluding TCRs annotated for multiple antigens. Through fastp at Q25 and MiXCR, TCRdb rebuilt clones from the public reads, retaining in-frame beta chains. Rows with a matching CDR3 protein are joined into one entry that keeps the most common DNA and genes. The V and J calls and clone size are TCRdb's, not the authors'. The sample table contains roughly 70,000 distinct CDR3 sequences; only one count was recorded for around 20% of them. In total, the top ten clones hold approximately 17% of the sample.

The material sequenced was whole blood, taken at baseline. This clonotype was sampled from an adult who was a healthcare worker with PCR-confirmed SARS-CoV-2 infection or an uninfected control (not recorded which). Here the chain combines TRBV5-1 and TRBJ1-5; a weak D assignment points to TRBD1 (6 bases agree). The nucleotide sequence reads TGCGCCAGCAGCTGGGGGCCGGGAGAAGGTCAGCCCCAGCATTTT. Its translation is CASSWGPGEGQPQHF. The reference TRBV5-1 and TRBJ1-5 proteins fill in what lies around the CDR3, so the full variable domain reads KAGVTQTPRYLIKTRGQQVTLSCSPISGHRSVSWYQQTPGQGLQFLFEYFSETQRNKGNFPGRFSGRQFSNSRSEMNVSTLELGDSALYLCASSWGPGEGQPQHFGDGTRLSIL.